This record looks at one TCR beta chain sequence and its context. What it recognizes is unknown. Assay: immunoSEQ multiplex PCR; the TCRdb copy retains only in-frame clones and omits some. The sample records about 83,000 clones, around nine tenths being singletons. The source of the sample is a study of OX40 agonist ivuxolimab in advanced cancers. Study-wide background: At doses from 0.01 to 10 mg/kg, patients were given intravenous ivuxolimab every 2 weeks. Partial responses were recorded for three patients, including one with hepatocellular carcinoma and two with cutaneous melanoma.

Germline CDR1 MNHNS, CDR2 SASEGT. The CDR3 sequence is 14 residues long. J gave up 7 bases and V 8 bases, and 5 bases lay outside the gene matches. Regarding the study as a whole: No antigen was identified for the clonally expanded peripheral T cells. By week 6 at 0.1 to 3.0 mg/kg, blood CD4+ and CD8+ T cells had expanded clonally.

The TCR originated in an adult with an advanced solid tumor such as melanoma, head and neck, liver or kidney cancer. This chain joins TRBV6-1 and TRBJ1-6; TRBD1 aligns across 10 bases. The sequencing here drew on CD4+ or CD8+ T cells sorted from blood, taken in a trial of the OX40 agonist ivuxolimab. The CDR3 loop reads CASHGTGANSPLHF. The CDR3 coding sequence is TGTGCCAGCCACGGGACAGGGGCAAATTCACCCCTCCACTTT.